This TCR beta chain was observed in a study of blood T cell repertoires in COVID-19. On the study more broadly: PBMCs, B-cell-depleted T cells, or T cells provided the cDNA or gDNA that made up the material.

V lost 2 bases, J lost 7 bases, and 12 bases lay in between. Germline V gene lookup returns CDR1 MGHRA and CDR2 YSYEKL. The CDR3 covers 14 residues. Here immunoSEQ multiplex PCR was the method, and the copy in TCRdb shows in-frame clones only, minus some. The sample shows 55,000 to 75,000 clones, roughly 81% of them seen only once. The sample comprised peripheral blood. The sequence was collected from a human donor in a cohort sampled during active COVID-19. The rearrangement links TRBV4-1 to TRBJ2-1, with D hard to call. The CDR3 loop is CASSQPTSRNEQFF. Here the CDR3 DNA reads TGCGCCAGCAGCCAACCAACTTCGCGGAATGAGCAGTTCTTC.